This entry concerns a single T cell receptor beta chain. This sample is drawn from a study of blood T cell repertoires in COVID-19. About the research overall: Donors in the United States, Italy and Spain gave samples during acute or convalescent COVID-19. PBMCs, B-cell-depleted T cells, or T cells were the source of the cDNA or gDNA that made up the material.

In the original workflow: Nucleated cell counts were estimated from reference gene primer amplification. Method: immunoSEQ multiplex PCR; TCRdb's copy keeps in-frame clones and lacks some. V and J calls and clone size follow that table, whereas D and trimming were derived from the DNA. The sample has fewer than 250,000 clones; roughly 80% are singletons. This CDR3 contains 13 residues. The V and J ends lost 8 bases and 1 base respectively, with 9 bases between them. Seattle researchers signed up patients amid active infection and tracked them longitudinally. This receptor was taken from a man aged 55 to 70 with COVID-19, enrolled during active disease. The sequenced material came from peripheral blood. This chain joins TRBV12-3 or TRBV12-4 and TRBJ1-3; the D gene is possibly TRBD1 (5 bases). CDR3 DNA: TGTGCCAGCCTCAGGGTTTCTGGAAACACCATATATTTT. Protein: CASLRVSGNTIYF.